The present T cell receptor beta chain was sequenced within a study of tumor-infiltrating lymphocytes in primary liver carcinoma. The overall study: Patients diagnosed with primary liver carcinoma received treatment through surgical resection.

TCR beta cDNA was reverse-transcribed from 500 ng of total RNA. The reaction used a constant-region primer and ProtoScript II reverse transcriptase. Three nested multiplex PCR rounds, a slightly modified ARM-PCR, produced the libraries for TCR beta. Researchers ran the first two PCR rounds for approximately 10 cycles each with TRBV1-TRBV30 forward primers and a C-beta reverse primer. Each CDR3 protein is one row after TCRdb ran MiXCR on the multiplex PCR reads. The repertoire holds 300,000 to 400,000 distinct CDR3 sequences, 65% seen once, with approximately 5.9% in the top ten. Turning to this clonotype: The junction and the germline gene differ at one end; a read error may be behind it.

Germline DNA was extracted too, while blood RNA derived from unsorted whole blood. Chronic HBV infection was present, with no prior treatment. Germline CDR1 MGHRA, CDR2 YSYEKL. The CDR3 length is 13 residues. This clonotype originated in a middle-aged man with primary liver carcinoma and hepatitis B virus infection. V is TRBV4-1 and J is TRBJ1-2; D uncertain. Source material: peripheral blood. This CDR3 reads CANSQDRAERYTF. The DNA for the CDR3 is TGCGCCAACAGCCAAGATCGGGCAGAGCGGTACACCTTC.